This record covers a single T cell receptor (beta chain). Its antigen is still unknown. Each TRB amplification used 250-500 ng of genomic DNA from blood. This sample is part of a study of T and B cells in COVID-19 patients. Study summary: Peripheral blood came from COVID-19 patients with active infection or after recovery.

Multiplex PCR with BIOMED2 TRB-A/B primer pools amplified TRB rearrangements. A single record per CDR3 protein comes from TCRdb applying MiXCR to the multiplex PCR reads. This table has roughly 21,000 distinct CDR3 sequences, 30% to 35% appearing once. Study findings and constraints: Patients with COVID-19 reportedly showed strongly skewed T cell receptor beta variable and joining gene usage. Highly clonal in active COVID-19, TRB repertoires exceeded healthy-donor diversity and richness at recovery.

Germline values: CDR1 SGHAT, CDR2 FQDESV (reference sequence). The CDR3 length is 15 residues. V gave up 5 bases and J gave up 9 bases; unmatched junction bases: 6. The chain recombines TRBV11-1 with TRBJ2-1; 14 bases line up with TRBD2. Input material: blood. This TCR derives from a human donor who had recovered from COVID-19. The CDR3: CASSPGTSGGGEQFF. CDR3 in DNA: TGTGCCAGCAGCCCCGGGACTAGCGGGGGAGGTGAGCAGTTCTTC.